The 8 T cell receptor beta chains listed next were all sequenced from one sample in a study of blood T cell repertoires in COVID-19 (dated by TCRdb to the early 2020s). Library generation was performed with the immunoSEQ multiplex PCR assay. Imported from immuneACCESS, the table was reduced by TCRdb to in-frame sequences with V and J called. These copies leave out some clones; in studies compared against another copy, an unresolved V gene accounts for under half, and the cause of the remainder is not known. Present in this sample are around 100,000 clones, about 90% of which were seen just once. The ten largest clones take up 3.1% of the sample. Sequencing used peripheral blood. Every receptor here comes from a man aged 45-65 years in a cohort sampled during active COVID-19.

The rearrangement links TRBV4-2 to TRBJ2-5; D is perhaps TRBD2 (7 bases). This CDR3 is 15 amino acids long. The V gene's germline CDR1 is LGHNA and CDR2 YNFKEQ. V was cut by 4 bases and J by 2 bases, with 14 bases left in between. DNA for the CDR3: TGTGCCAGCAGCCTGGGGGGGGCCGATCAAGAGACCCAGTACTTC. This sequence encodes CASSLGGADQETQYF.

V usage is TRBV4-1 and J usage is TRBJ1-6; D remains unclear. This CDR3 region has 16 residues. Germline V gene lookup returns CDR1 MGHRA and CDR2 YSYEKL. V dropped 1 base and J dropped 5 bases, with 12 bases sitting between them. In DNA, the CDR3 is TGCGCCAGCAGCCAAGGTGGCGGGGTGGATAATTCACCCCTCCACTTT. Amino acids: CASSQGGGVDNSPLHF.

The chain uses TRBV18 and TRBJ2-5, with D possibly being TRBD2 (6 bases). This CDR3 comprises 13 residues. The germline V and J ends were trimmed by 5 bases and 5 bases, with 12 bases remaining between them. The germline gives CDR1 KGHSH, CDR2 LQKENI. The CDR3 sequence is CASSSGLGETQYF. In DNA, the CDR3 is TGTGCCAGCTCATCGGGACTTGGGGAGACCCAGTACTTC. Using reference TRBV18 and TRBJ2-5 for the parts outside the CDR3, the full variable domain is NAGVMQNPRHLVRRRGQEARLRCSPMKGHSHVYWYRQLPEEGLKFMVYLQKENIIDESGMPKERFSAEFPKEGPSILRIQQVVRGDSAAYFCASSSGLGETQYFGPGTRLLVL.

This rearrangement joins TRBV7-2 to TRBJ1-2; D is unclear. V gave up 5 bases and J gave up 8 bases, with 15 bases separating them. The CDR3 is 13 residues long. Looked up from germline, CDR1 is SGHTA and CDR2 is FQGNSA. The CDR3 region is CASSPSGGYGYTF. The CDR3 DNA reads as TGTGCCAGCAGCCCTTCGGGAGGGTACGGCTACACCTTC.

The V call is TRBV6-2 or TRBV6-3, the J call TRBJ2-2; TRBD1 matches 7 bases. The ends lost 1 base at V and 2 bases at J; junction bases unmatched: 7. Germline-derived CDR1 and CDR2 are MNHEY and SVGEGT. This CDR3 is 17 amino acids long. The CDR3, as DNA: TGTGCCAGCAGTTACTACAGGGGAACCCCAAACACCGGGGAGCTGTTTTTT. Translated, it gives CASSYYRGTPNTGELFF.

J is TRBJ1-2 and V is TRBV9, with D maybe TRBD1 (5 bases). CDR1 is SGDLS and CDR2 is YYNGEE in the germline V gene. The CDR3 sequence is 14 residues long. Trimming cost V 4 bases and J 0 bases, with 10 bases left between them. In nucleotides, the CDR3 is TGTGCCAGCAGCCCGGGGGGGGCTAACTATGGCTACACCTTC. Protein sequence: CASSPGGANYGYTF.

The chain has TRBV5-6 and TRBJ2-1, with unresolved D. The CDR3 runs 12 residues. From germline, CDR1 is SGHDT and CDR2 YYEEEE. V dropped 4 bases and J dropped 6 bases, with 8 bases sitting between them. The DNA of the CDR3 is TGTGCCAGCAGCCCCCAGGCCAATGAGCAGTTCTTC. Its protein is CASSPQANEQFF. The entire variable domain, with the rest obtained from reference TRBV5-6 and TRBJ2-1, is as follows: DAGVTQSPTHLIKTRGQQVTLRCSPKSGHDTVSWYQQALGQGPQFIFQYYEEEERQRGNFPDRFSGHQFPNYSSELNVNALLLGDSALYLCASSPQANEQFFGPGTRLTVL.

The rearrangement uses TRBV6-5 and TRBJ1-6; tentative D call: TRBD1 (6 bases). V was pared by 5 bases and J by 5 bases, with 7 bases between. Germline values: CDR1 MNHEY, CDR2 SVGAGI. This CDR3 has 13 amino acids. The CDR3 loop is CASSNRDNSPLHF. CDR3 nucleotide sequence: TGTGCCAGCAGTAACAGGGATAATTCACCCCTCCACTTT.